The entry below describes one T cell receptor (beta chain). Its antigen is unidentified. The entry originates in a study of shared clonotypes between healthy human individuals. The repertoire was sequenced with immunoSEQ multiplex PCR; TCRdb's copy has only in-frame clones and lacks some. The sample lists about 2.5 million clones, around 90% occurring once. General study points: It was anticipated that sequencing depth would influence how many clonotypes donors shared.

This CDR3 has 13 amino acids. Per the germline V gene, CDR1 is SGHTA and CDR2 is FQGNSA. V was shortened by 2 bases and J by 5 bases, with 7 bases between the two germline ends. The gene calls are TRBV7-2 and TRBJ1-5; no firm D call. This receptor was obtained from a young man in good health. Some clones in this sample may be carry-over from other donors' samples. The sample consisted of naive CD4+ T cells from PBMCs. Subset here: CD45RA+ positively selected. The CDR3 coding sequence is TGTGCCAGCAGCTTATTACGGGATCAGCCCCAGCATTTT. Its translation: CASSLLRDQPQHF.